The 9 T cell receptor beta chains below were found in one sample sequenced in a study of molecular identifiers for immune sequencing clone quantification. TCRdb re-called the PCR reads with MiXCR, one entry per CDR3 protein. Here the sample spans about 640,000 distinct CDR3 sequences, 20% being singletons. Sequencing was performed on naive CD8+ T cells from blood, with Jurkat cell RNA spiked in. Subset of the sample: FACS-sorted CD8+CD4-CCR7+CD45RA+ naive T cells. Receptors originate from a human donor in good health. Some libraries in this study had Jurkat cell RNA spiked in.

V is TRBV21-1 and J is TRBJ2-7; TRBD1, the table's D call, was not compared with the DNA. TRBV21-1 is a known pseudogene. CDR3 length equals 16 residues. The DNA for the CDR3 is TGTACCAGCAGCAAAGCCGAGACAGGGACGTTAGACGAGCAGTACTTC. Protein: CTSSKAETGTLDEQYF.

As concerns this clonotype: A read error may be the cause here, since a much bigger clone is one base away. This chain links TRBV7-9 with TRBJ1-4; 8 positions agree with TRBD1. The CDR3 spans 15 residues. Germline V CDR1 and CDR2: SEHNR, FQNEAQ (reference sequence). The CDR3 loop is CASSARTGSDEKLLF. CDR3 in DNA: TGTGCCAGCAGCGCACGGACAGGGTCTGATGAAAAACTGCTTTTT.

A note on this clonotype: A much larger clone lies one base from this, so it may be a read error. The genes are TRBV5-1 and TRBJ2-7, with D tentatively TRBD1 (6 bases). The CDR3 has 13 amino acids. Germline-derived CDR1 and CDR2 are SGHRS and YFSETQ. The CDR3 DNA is TGCGCCAGCGGCTTGGGGGCCAACTACGAGCAGTACTTC. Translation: CASGLGANYEQYF.

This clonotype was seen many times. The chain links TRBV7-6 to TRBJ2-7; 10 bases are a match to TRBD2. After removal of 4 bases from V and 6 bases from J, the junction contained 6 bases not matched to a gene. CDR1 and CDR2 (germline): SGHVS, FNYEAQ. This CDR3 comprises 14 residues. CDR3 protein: CASSSSSGSVEQYF. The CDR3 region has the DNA TGTGCCAGCAGCTCTTCTAGCGGGAGTGTCGAGCAGTACTTC.

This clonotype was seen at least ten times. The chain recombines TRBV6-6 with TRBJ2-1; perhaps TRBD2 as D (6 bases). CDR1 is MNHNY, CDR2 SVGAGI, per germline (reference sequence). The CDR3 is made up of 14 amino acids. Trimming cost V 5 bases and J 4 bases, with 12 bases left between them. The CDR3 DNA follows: TGTGCCAGCAGTCCCGGGAGACGTTACAATGAGCAGTTCTTC. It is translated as CASSPGRRYNEQFF.

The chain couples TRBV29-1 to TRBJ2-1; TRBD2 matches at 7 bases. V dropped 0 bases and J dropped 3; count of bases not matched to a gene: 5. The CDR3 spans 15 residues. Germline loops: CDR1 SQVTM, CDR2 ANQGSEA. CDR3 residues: CSVEDPAGYYNEQFF. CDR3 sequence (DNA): TGCAGCGTTGAAGACCCAGCGGGGTACTACAATGAGCAGTTCTTC.

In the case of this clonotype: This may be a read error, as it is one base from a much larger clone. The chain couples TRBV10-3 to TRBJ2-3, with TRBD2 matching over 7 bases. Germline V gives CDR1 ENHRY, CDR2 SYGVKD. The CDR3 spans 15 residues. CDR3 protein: CAIVREDPSIDTQYF. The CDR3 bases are TGTGCCATCGTACGGGAGGATCCTAGCATAGATACGCAGTATTTT.

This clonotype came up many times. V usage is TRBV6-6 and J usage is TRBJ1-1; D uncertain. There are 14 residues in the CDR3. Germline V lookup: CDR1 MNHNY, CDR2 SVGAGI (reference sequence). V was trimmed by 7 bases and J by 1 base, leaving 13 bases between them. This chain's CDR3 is CASTEDGTNTEAFF. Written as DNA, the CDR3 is TGTGCCAGCACCGAGGACGGAACGAACACTGAAGCTTTCTTT.

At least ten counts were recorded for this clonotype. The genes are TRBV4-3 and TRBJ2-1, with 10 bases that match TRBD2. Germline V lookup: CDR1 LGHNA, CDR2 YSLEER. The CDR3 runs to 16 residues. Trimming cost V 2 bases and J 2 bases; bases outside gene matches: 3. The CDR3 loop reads CASSQTGTSAYNEQFF. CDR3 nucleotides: TGCGCCAGCAGCCAAACCGGGACTAGCGCCTACAATGAGCAGTTCTTC.